The TCR beta chain described here comes from a study of beta chain features in type 1 diabetes. The study reverse transcribed the entire isolated RNA, so it sequenced expressed TCRB transcripts. Assay: immunoSEQ multiplex PCR; the TCRdb copy retains only in-frame clones and omits some. Seen here are roughly 370,000 clones, about 14% observed once, and the top ten hold less than 0.04%. Every sorted population was more than 98% pure. This clonotype originated in a man younger than 40 in good health. The sequencing input was naive CD4+ T cells from blood.

The CDR3 loop is CASSYLTGEGGSPLHF. CDR3 nucleotide sequence: TGTGCCAGCAGTTACTTGACAGGGGAAGGAGGATCACCCCTCCACTTT. The rearrangement joins TRBV6-5 to TRBJ1-6, with TRBD1 identical over 8 bases. CDR3 length: 16 residues. Losses at the gene ends were 1 base for V and 10 bases for J; bases not matched to a gene: 9. Germline V gives CDR1 MNHEY, CDR2 SVGAGI.